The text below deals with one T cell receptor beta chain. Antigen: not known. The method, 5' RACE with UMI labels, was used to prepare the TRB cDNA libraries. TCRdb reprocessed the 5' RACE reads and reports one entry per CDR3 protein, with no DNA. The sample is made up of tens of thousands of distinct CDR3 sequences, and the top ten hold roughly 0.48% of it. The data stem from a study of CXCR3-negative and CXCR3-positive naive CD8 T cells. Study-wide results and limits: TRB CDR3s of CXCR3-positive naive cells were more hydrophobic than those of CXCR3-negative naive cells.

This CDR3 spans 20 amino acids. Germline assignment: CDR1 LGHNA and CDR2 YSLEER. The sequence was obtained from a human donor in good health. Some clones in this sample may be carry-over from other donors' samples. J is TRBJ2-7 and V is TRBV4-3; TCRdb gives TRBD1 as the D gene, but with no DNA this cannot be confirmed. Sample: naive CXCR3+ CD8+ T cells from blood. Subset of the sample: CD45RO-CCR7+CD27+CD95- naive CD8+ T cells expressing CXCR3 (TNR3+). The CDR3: CASSQEAGLTGDPVSYEQYF.